This entry lists 7 T cell receptor beta chains sequenced from one sample in a study of CD8 T cells in Susac syndrome. Random hexamers served to reverse transcribe about 0.45 to 1 ug RNA. TCRdb fed the immunoSEQ multiplex PCR reads into MiXCR, producing one record per CDR3 protein. The sample lists under 85,000 distinct CDR3 sequences; approximately 94% were seen once. The sample was CD8+ T cells from PBMCs. The receptors were sampled from a human donor with Susac syndrome.

The rearrangement uses TRBV12-3 or TRBV12-4 and TRBJ2-3; D ambiguous. The V end was cut by 6 bases, the J end by 1 base, with 14 bases between. CDR3 length equals 15 residues. CDR3 protein: CASSHTKDGTDTQYF. The CDR3 DNA is TGTGCCAGCAGCCATACTAAAGATGGCACAGATACGCAGTATTTT.

The CDR3 DNA reads as TGCAGTGCTAGAGTAATTGGGGGGGCTCATGGCTACACCTTC. Translation: CSARVIGGAHGYTF. The J gene is TRBJ1-2, the V gene TRBV20-1, with D possibly being TRBD1 (6 bases). Trimming took off 1 base at V and 6 bases at J, with 15 bases between the two ends. Germline CDR1 reads DFQATT; CDR2 reads SNEGSKA (reference sequence). The CDR3 is 14 amino acids.

The chain has TRBV5-8 and TRBJ2-1; TRBD2 agrees at 8 bases. Germline CDR1 SGHTS, CDR2 YDEGEE. The CDR3 is made up of 15 amino acids. With V trimmed by 2 bases and J by 7 bases, 8 bases remained unmatched. DNA of the CDR3: TGTGCCAGCAGCTTTAGCGGGGAGTCGTGGAATGAGCAGTTCTTC. Its translation is CASSFSGESWNEQFF.

The rearrangement uses TRBV19 and TRBJ1-3, with a tentative D call TRBD1 (5 bases). Germline V lookup: CDR1 LNHDA, CDR2 SQIVND (reference sequence). V was trimmed by 9 bases and J by 0 bases, leaving 21 bases between them. This CDR3 has 17 amino acids. The CDR3 nucleotides read TGTGCCAGACCTTACACATGGAGCAGGGCCTCTGGAAACACCATATATTTT. Translating it yields CARPYTWSRASGNTIYF.

J is TRBJ2-1 and V is TRBV4-1; TRBD2 matches at 8 bases. The germline V gene has CDR1 MGHRA and CDR2 YSYEKL. There are 15 residues in the CDR3. After removal of 0 bases from V and 9 bases from J, the junction contained 7 bases not matched to a gene. CDR3 nucleotides: TGCGCCAGCAGCCAAGACCAGCGGGGGCGCGGTGAGCAGTTCTTC. Residues: CASSQDQRGRGEQFF.

The chain recombines TRBV2 with TRBJ2-7; 8 bases map to TRBD1. The CDR3 runs to 18 residues. Germline lookup yields CDR1 SNHLY and CDR2 FYNNEI. V was pared by 2 bases and J by 6 bases, with 18 bases of the junction left unmatched. CDR3: CASSETLSGTGGSREQYF. The CDR3 region has the DNA TGTGCCAGCAGTGAAACGTTATCGGGGACAGGAGGGTCCCGCGAGCAGTACTTC.

The V gene is TRBV20-1, the J gene TRBJ2-3; tentatively, D is TRBD1 (6 bases). The V and J ends lost 1 base and 6 bases respectively, with 17 bases between them. This CDR3 comprises 15 residues. CDR1 and CDR2 (germline): DFQATT, SNEGSKA (reference sequence). CDR3 nucleotide sequence: TGCAGTGCTAGAGGGGACAAACCGTCCTACGATACGCAGTATTTT. Protein sequence: CSARGDKPSYDTQYF.